This record concerns one T cell receptor (beta chain) sequence. The antigen is undetermined. Germline V gives CDR1 MNHEY, CDR2 SVGAGI. With 6 bases clipped from V and 2 bases from J, the junction kept 4 bases outside the gene matches. This CDR3 is built from 14 residues. The data are from a study of OX40 agonist ivuxolimab in advanced cancers. Study information: The patients received agonistic anti-OX40 (CD134) antibody ivuxolimab. Study results and limitations: Expanded clones belonging to CD8+ T cells outnumbered, on average, those of CD4+.

Data came from immunoSEQ multiplex PCR; TCRdb stores just in-frame clones and leaves some out. The table has around 84,000 clones, 94% seen once. The chain employs TRBV6-5 and TRBJ2-7; 10 bases align to TRBD1. The source of this sequence is an adult with an advanced solid tumor such as melanoma, head and neck, liver or kidney cancer. Specimen: CD4+ or CD8+ T cells sorted from blood, collected in a trial of the OX40 agonist ivuxolimab. CDR3 in amino acids: CASSSGQGTYEQYF. As DNA, the CDR3 is TGTGCCAGCAGCTCGGGACAGGGGACCTACGAGCAGTACTTC.